This TCR beta chain was sequenced for a study of breast tumors, draining lymph nodes, adjacent tissues. The CDR3 runs 16 residues. The junction had 7 bases not matched to a gene; V was cut back by 3 bases and J by 3 bases. CDR1 is SGDLS, CDR2 YYNGEE, per germline. TCRdb used MiXCR to reprocess the multiplex PCR reads, holding one entry per CDR3 protein. Altogether 100,000 or so distinct CDR3 sequences are present, over 20% being singletons, with the ten largest covering around 1.3%. This clonotype was counted many times. Its specificity is unknown. The study, taken as a whole, reports: Luminal-like breast cancer showed significantly greater tumor-nontumor repertoire similarity than basal-like breast cancer did. Tumor TCR diversity was below lymph nodes but above nontumor tissue. Tumor T cell lymph node origin was a supported hypothesis, not proven.

The lymph nodes were axillary draining lymph nodes from breast cancer patients. The receptor's source is a female donor with breast cancer. Some clones in this sample may be carry-over from other donors' samples. The specimen was axillary lymph node tissue. The chain employs TRBV9 and TRBJ2-3; 10 positions match TRBD2. This chain's CDR3 is CASSAEPSGRTDTQYF. DNA of the CDR3: TGTGCCAGCAGCGCAGAACCTAGCGGGAGAACAGATACGCAGTATTTT.